This T cell receptor beta chain was sequenced in a study of shared clonotypes between healthy human individuals. Unsorted material relied on about 90 million PBMCs as the source of genomic DNA. Spread over ten immunoSEQ deep assay plates, unsorted PBMC DNA underwent sequencing. How the authors handled the data: Sequence data from immunoSEQ were junction-only and lacked quality scores; consequently, filtering differed. Profiled with immunoSEQ multiplex PCR; TCRdb holds only in-frame clones, not every one. That table supplies the V and J calls and clone size; D and trimming were determined from the DNA. The table has about 480,000 clones, about three quarters seen once. This TCR was recovered from a woman aged 40 to 50 in good health. Some clones in this sample may be carry-over from other donors' samples. Sequencing was performed on PBMCs.

The CDR3 region is CASSSQTTSGRVHNEQFF. As DNA, the CDR3 is TGCGCCAGCAGCTCCCAAACCACTAGCGGGAGGGTTCACAATGAGCAGTTCTTC. The genes are TRBV5-1 and TRBJ2-1; 13 bases align to TRBD2. The V gene end was trimmed by 3 bases and the J gene end by 5 bases; junction bases not matched to a gene: 11. Looked up from germline, CDR1 is SGHRS and CDR2 is YFSETQ. The CDR3 totals 18 residues.